This is a list of T cell receptor beta chains from one sample in a study of lymphopenia after photon versus proton radiotherapy. Sequencing used immunoSEQ multiplex PCR; TCRdb keeps in-frame clones, though not all of them. Among some 55,000 clones, 65% to 85% were seen once, and the ten largest hold roughly 29%. Source: peripheral blood, taken from a patient treated with photon-based radiotherapy. All receptors come from a man over 45 with gastric cancer. The CDR3 runs from the conserved cysteine through the conserved F or W. Each record gives: clone size, J gene, D gene, V gene, CDR3 protein, CDR3 DNA. A D gene is named only where the DNA matches it firmly. A row's size may be missing; if present it is once, few, many or a size class.

>.|TRBJ2-2|TRBD2|TRBV27
CASSLSIPTSGRTTGELFF
TGTGCCAGCAGTTTATCTATCCCAACTAGCGGGAGAACCACCGGGGAGCTGTTTTTT
>.|TRBJ2-5|.|TRBV4-1
CASSPRLWRGQETQYF
TGCGCCAGCAGCCCCCGGCTCTGGAGGGGACAAGAGACCCAGTACTTC
>few|TRBJ2-6|.|TRBV4-1
CASSQGGFAGLSGANVLTF
TGCGCCAGCAGCCAAGGAGGTTTCGCAGGGCTCTCTGGGGCCAACGTCCTGACTTTC
>.|TRBJ2-1|TRBD2|TRBV30
CAWSSGLADNEQFF
TGTGCCTGGAGCTCGGGACTAGCCGACAATGAGCAGTTCTTC
>few|TRBJ2-2|.|TRBV2
CASSTDGWTGELFF
TGTGCCAGCAGTACGGACGGTTGGACCGGGGAGCTGTTTTTT
>.|TRBJ1-1|.|TRBV4-1
CASSQVPGPALTAFF
TGCGCCAGCAGCCAAGTTCCGGGGCCTGCACTGACAGCTTTCTTT
>.|TRBJ2-1|TRBD2|TRBV7-9
CASSRLRLAGSSYNEQFF
TGTGCCAGCAGCCGTCTTAGACTAGCGGGAAGCTCCTACAATGAGCAGTTCTTC
>.|TRBJ2-3|.|TRBV6-1
CASSELAFNTDTQYF
TGTGCCAGCAGTGAACTCGCCTTCAACACAGATACGCAGTATTTT
>.|TRBJ2-7|TRBD1|TRBV6-6
CASSDGTVSYEQYF
TGTGCCAGCAGCGACGGGACAGTCTCCTACGAGCAGTACTTC
>.|TRBJ2-7|TRBD2|TRBV7-8
CASSPTGTSGNYEQYF
TGTGCCAGCAGCCCGACAGGGACTAGCGGGAACTACGAGCAGTACTTC
>.|TRBJ2-1|TRBD2|TRBV27
CASRRLAGVSNEQFF
TGTGCCAGCAGGAGACTAGCGGGAGTGAGTAATGAGCAGTTCTTC
>once|TRBJ1-2|.|TRBV11-2
CASSLAVGSYGYTF
TGTGCCAGCAGCCTCGCCGTGGGAAGCTATGGCTACACCTTC
>.|TRBJ2-7|.|TRBV21-1
CASNPFSPSGGGPTVGEQYF
TGTGCCAGCAACCCGTTCTCACCATCTGGGGGAGGCCCTACCGTAGGGGAGCAGTACTTC
>.|TRBJ2-2|.|TRBV23-1
CASPREGAKNTGELFF
TGCGCCAGCCCTAGAGAGGGCGCGAAAAACACCGGGGAGCTGTTTTTT
>.|TRBJ2-7|.|TRBV6-5
CASSSRWDMGCEQYF
TGTGCCAGCAGTTCCCGCTGGGACATGGGGTGCGAGCAGTACTTC
>.|TRBJ2-1|TRBD1|TRBV7-9
CASSDRDRNSNEQFF
TGTGCCAGCAGCGACCGGGACAGGAACTCCAATGAGCAGTTCTTC
>.|TRBJ1-1|.|TRBV7-2
CASSTRARTEAFF
TGTGCCAGCAGCACCCGGGCAAGAACTGAAGCTTTCTTT
>.|TRBJ2-3|.|TRBV25-1
CASSELGGATDTQYF
TGTGCCAGCAGTGAACTTGGGGGAGCCACAGATACGCAGTATTTT